This is a list of T cell receptor beta chains from one sample in a study of blood T cell repertoires in COVID-19. Clones were sequenced by immunoSEQ multiplex PCR, and TCRdb holds only the in-frame ones, with some missing. This table holds about 240,000 clones, roughly 80% found once. Sequencing was done on a sample of peripheral blood. All receptors derive from a woman aged 55-70 years with active or convalescent COVID-19. The CDR3 runs from the conserved cysteine through the conserved F or W. The order of the fields is clone size, V gene, J gene, D gene, CDR3 DNA, CDR3 protein. A D gene is named only where the DNA matches it firmly. Only part of the rows carry a size: once, few, many, or a class if the clone is expanded.

clone size: .
V gene: TRBV19
J gene: TRBJ1-1
D gene: .
CDR3 DNA: TGTGCCAGTAGTAATCCCGCCGGGAGGAACACTGAAGCTTTCTTT
CDR3 protein: CASSNPAGRNTEAFF

clone size: .
V gene: TRBV10-3
J gene: TRBJ1-1
D gene: TRBD1
CDR3 DNA: TGTGCCATCAGTGACGACAGGGTCCCTCGGAACACTGAAGCTTTCTTT
CDR3 protein: CAISDDRVPRNTEAFF

clone size: .
V gene: TRBV4-1
J gene: TRBJ2-1
D gene: .
CDR3 DNA: TGCGCCAGCAGCCAAGGATTATTTGGGGGGACGTCCTACAATGAGCAGTTCTTC
CDR3 protein: CASSQGLFGGTSYNEQFF

clone size: .
V gene: TRBV20-1
J gene: TRBJ1-4
D gene: .
CDR3 DNA: TGCAGTGCTAGTTTAGGGGGAACTAATGAAAAACTGTTTTTT
CDR3 protein: CSASLGGTNEKLFF

clone size: .
V gene: TRBV15
J gene: TRBJ1-2
D gene: .
CDR3 DNA: TGTGCCACCAGCAGAGACAGGGCTGTGGACTATGGCTACACCTTC
CDR3 protein: CATSRDRAVDYGYTF

clone size: .
V gene: TRBV9
J gene: TRBJ1-1
D gene: TRBD1
CDR3 DNA: TGTGCCAGCAGCGTCCTCAGGGACAGTAGGGCTGAAGCTTTCTTT
CDR3 protein: CASSVLRDSRAEAFF

clone size: .
V gene: TRBV6-2/TRBV6-3
J gene: TRBJ1-5
D gene: TRBD1
CDR3 DNA: TGTGCCAGCAGTTACTCGAGTAAGGGGGCTCCTAGCAATCAGCCCCAGCATTTT
CDR3 protein: CASSYSSKGAPSNQPQHF

clone size: once
V gene: TRBV2
J gene: TRBJ2-5
D gene: TRBD2
CDR3 DNA: TGTGCCAGCAGGGGGGGACTAGAAAAGACCCAGTACTTC
CDR3 protein: CASRGGLEKTQYF

clone size: .
V gene: TRBV10-3
J gene: TRBJ2-1
D gene: .
CDR3 DNA: TGTGCCACGGGGATCGGAACAGGGTCTCTAAATGAGCAGTTCTTC
CDR3 protein: CATGIGTGSLNEQFF

clone size: .
V gene: TRBV28
J gene: TRBJ2-4
D gene: .
CDR3 DNA: TGTGCCAGCAGTCCCGGCCCCGGTCAGGTCAAAAACATTCAGTACTTC
CDR3 protein: CASSPGPGQVKNIQYF

clone size: .
V gene: TRBV11-2
J gene: TRBJ2-4
D gene: .
CDR3 DNA: TGTGCCAGCAGCCCCGCCGGGGGAAACATTCAGTACTTC
CDR3 protein: CASSPAGGNIQYF

clone size: .
V gene: TRBV6-1
J gene: TRBJ2-2
D gene: TRBD2
CDR3 DNA: TGTGCCAGCAGTGAATCGGGGGGGCGGGGGACCGGGGAGCTGTTTTTT
CDR3 protein: CASSESGGRGTGELFF

clone size: .
V gene: TRBV9
J gene: TRBJ1-3
D gene: .
CDR3 DNA: TGTGCCAGCAGCGTAGGAGGGGGTGGAAACACCATATATTTT
CDR3 protein: CASSVGGGGNTIYF

clone size: .
V gene: TRBV7-8
J gene: TRBJ2-5
D gene: TRBD2
CDR3 DNA: TGTGCCAGCAGCCCGGGGGACTATCGGGAGACCCAGTACTTC
CDR3 protein: CASSPGDYRETQYF

clone size: .
V gene: TRBV7-9
J gene: TRBJ1-2
D gene: TRBD1
CDR3 DNA: TGTGCCAGCAGCCCAGGGACAGGGGGTCCTGGCTACACCTTC
CDR3 protein: CASSPGTGGPGYTF

clone size: .
V gene: TRBV3-1/TRBV3-2
J gene: TRBJ2-3
D gene: TRBD1
CDR3 DNA: TGTGCCAGCAGCCAAAGGGACAGGTCCGTCAAGGCGCAGTATTTT
CDR3 protein: CASSQRDRSVKAQYF